The present T cell receptor beta chain was sequenced within a study of early T cells in non-severe SARS-CoV-2 infection. Germline-derived CDR1 and CDR2 are MNHEY and SVGAGI. This CDR3 is built from 11 residues. Losses at the gene ends were 7 bases for V and 9 bases for J; bases not matched to a gene: 2. At least ten counts were recorded for this clonotype. TCRdb reprocessed the 5' RACE reads via MiXCR and lists one record per CDR3 protein. This table holds some 70,000 distinct CDR3 sequences, 9.5% found once. Sample: whole blood. The sequence came from an adult who was a healthcare worker with PCR-confirmed SARS-CoV-2 infection or an uninfected control (not recorded which). The chain carries TRBV6-5 and TRBJ2-1; 8 bases map to TRBD2. The CDR3 DNA reads as TGTGCCAGCACCGCGGGGGGTGAGCAGTTCTTC. As protein: CASTAGGEQFF.